The entry below gives a single T cell receptor (beta chain) sequence along with its context. Its antigen remains unknown. Assay used: immunoSEQ multiplex PCR; TCRdb lists only in-frame clones, some missing. The sample has millions of clones; about 95% are singletons. Looked up from germline, CDR1 is SGDLS and CDR2 is YYNGEE. The CDR3 sequence is 16 residues long. J gave up 4 bases and V 5 bases, and 5 bases lay outside the gene matches. This sample was included in a study of shared clonotypes between healthy human individuals. Study results and caveats: Naive subsets generally exceeded memory subsets in estimated richness. Non-shared clonotypes displayed generation probabilities falling below those of clonotypes present in all four donors.

This chain links TRBV9 with TRBJ2-1, with TRBD2 identical over 14 bases. Sequenced input: naive CD4+ T cells sorted from blood. The subset: CD45RA+ positively selected. The sequence came from a man between 18 and 35 years old in good health. CDR3 sequence: CASSGTSGGVYNEQFF. In DNA form, the CDR3 reads TGTGCCAGCAGTGGGACTAGCGGGGGAGTATACAATGAGCAGTTCTTC.